This T cell receptor beta chain was sequenced in a study of molecular identifiers for immune sequencing clone quantification. Study-wide findings and caveats: Clone sizes could be underestimated for highly expanded clones when identical TCR molecules share a barcode.

This clonotype was seen ten or more times. Its antigen remains unidentified. V was clipped by 4 bases and J by 4 bases, with 17 bases between them. Germline CDR1 is SEHNR and CDR2 is FQNEAQ (reference sequence). The CDR3 sequence is 16 residues long. The naive CD8 libraries originated from between about 17,000 and 1,000,000 sorted cells and drew on 10%, 30% or 50% RNA. Methods described previously, with TCR primers listed, were used for bulk TCR libraries. TCRdb re-called the PCR reads with MiXCR, one entry per CDR3 protein. The table includes 60,000 to 70,000 distinct CDR3 sequences, less than 20% detected once.

Material: naive CD8+ T cells from blood, with Jurkat cell RNA spiked in. As to subset: FACS-sorted CD8+CD4-CCR7+CD45RA+ naive T cells. The chain couples TRBV7-9 to TRBJ2-1; D gene ambiguous. This clonotype was sampled from a human donor in good health. Some libraries in this study had Jurkat cell RNA spiked in. CDR3 region: CASSSQKPLTYNEQFF. In DNA, the CDR3 is TGTGCCAGCAGCTCCCAGAAACCCCTCACTTACAATGAGCAGTTCTTC.